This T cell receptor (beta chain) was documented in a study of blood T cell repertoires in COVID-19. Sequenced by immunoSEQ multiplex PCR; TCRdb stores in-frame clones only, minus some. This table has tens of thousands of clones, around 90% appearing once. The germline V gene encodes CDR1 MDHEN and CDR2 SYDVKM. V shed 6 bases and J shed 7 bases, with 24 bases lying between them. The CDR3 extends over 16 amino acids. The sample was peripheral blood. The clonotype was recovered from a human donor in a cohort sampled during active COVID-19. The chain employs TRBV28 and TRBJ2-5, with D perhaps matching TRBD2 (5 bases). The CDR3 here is CASSPNPSDGIPTQYF. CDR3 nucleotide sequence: TGTGCCAGCAGCCCCAACCCCTCGGACGGGATCCCGACCCAGTACTTC. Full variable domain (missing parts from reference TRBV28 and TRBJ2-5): DVKVTQSSRYLVKRTGEKVFLECVQDMDHENMFWYRQDPGLGLRLIYFSYDVKMKEKGDIPEGYSVSREKKERFSLILESASTNQTSMYLCASSPNPSDGIPTQYFGPGTRLLVL.